The clone carrying this TCR beta chain is deemed medium-sized (0.01 to 0.1%). This sample is part of a study of blood T cell repertoires in COVID-19. TCRdb's copy holds only in-frame clones and misses some; the assay was immunoSEQ multiplex PCR. The table lists 60,000 or so clones, 75% to 90% of them singletons. Sequencing input: peripheral blood. The sequence derives from a human donor with acute or convalescent COVID-19. The donor label of this sample is uncertain.

DNA of the CDR3: TGCGCCAGCAGCCAAGAACAAATCGGGGAGCTGTTTTTT. This translates into CASSQEQIGELFF. V gene TRBV4-1 combines with J gene TRBJ2-2; D uncertain. This CDR3 contains 13 residues. V was clipped by 0 bases and J by 7 bases, with 6 bases between them. Germline loops: CDR1 MGHRA, CDR2 YSYEKL.